Listed below are T cell receptor beta chains from one sample, sequenced in a study of T cells in Graves' hyperthyroidism and ophthalmopathy. TCRdb independently ran MiXCR on the multiplex PCR reads; one entry per CDR3 protein. The sample consists of about 350,000 distinct CDR3 sequences, around a sixth of them appearing once. Specimen: blood. These TCRs come from a woman between 40 and 50 years old with Graves' ophthalmopathy. Each CDR3 is given with its conserved first and last residue. Each record gives: D gene, J gene, clone size, V gene, CDR3 protein, CDR3 DNA. The D gene is left open where the match is weak. For some rows the clone size is stated as once, few or many, or as a class when expanded; others skip it.

d_call: .; j_call: TRBJ2-5; clone_size: many; v_call: TRBV5-4; cdr3_aa: CASSGPGSETQYF; cdr3_nt: TGTGCCAGCAGCGGCCCGGGGTCAGAGACCCAGTACTTC
d_call: .; j_call: TRBJ1-2; clone_size: .; v_call: TRBV30; cdr3_aa: CAWSRGFEYGYTF; cdr3_nt: TGTGCCTGGAGTAGAGGGTTTGAGTATGGCTACACCTTC
d_call: .; j_call: TRBJ2-7; clone_size: many; v_call: TRBV6-2/TRBV6-3; cdr3_aa: CASRDTREQYF; cdr3_nt: TGTGCCAGCAGGGACACCCGGGAGCAGTACTTC
d_call: .; j_call: TRBJ2-7; clone_size: many; v_call: TRBV12-3/TRBV12-4; cdr3_aa: CASSLGARSEQYF; cdr3_nt: TGTGCCAGCAGTTTAGGGGCCAGGTCTGAGCAGTACTTC
d_call: TRBD2; j_call: TRBJ2-5; clone_size: many; v_call: TRBV7-2; cdr3_aa: CAGSRTSGVGVAQYF; cdr3_nt: TGTGCCGGCAGCCGGACTAGCGGGGTAGGGGTAGCCCAGTACTTC
d_call: .; j_call: TRBJ2-7; clone_size: many; v_call: TRBV3-1; cdr3_aa: CASSQVASYEQYF; cdr3_nt: TGTGCCAGCAGCCAAGTGGCGTCCTACGAGCAGTACTTC
d_call: .; j_call: TRBJ1-1; clone_size: many; v_call: TRBV27; cdr3_aa: CASSLHQSPEAFF; cdr3_nt: TGTGCCAGCAGTTTACATCAATCCCCTGAAGCTTTCTTT
d_call: .; j_call: TRBJ1-3; clone_size: many; v_call: TRBV9; cdr3_aa: CASSWDGFGNTIYF; cdr3_nt: TGTGCCAGCAGTTGGGACGGGTTTGGAAACACCATATATTTT
d_call: .; j_call: TRBJ1-1; clone_size: many; v_call: TRBV28; cdr3_aa: CASSEQVQNTEAFF; cdr3_nt: TGTGCCAGCAGTGAACAGGTCCAGAACACTGAAGCTTTCTTT
d_call: .; j_call: TRBJ1-6; clone_size: many; v_call: TRBV14; cdr3_aa: CASSSEAFNSPLHF; cdr3_nt: TGTGCCAGCTCCAGCGAGGCGTTTAATTCACCCCTCCACTTT
d_call: TRBD2; j_call: TRBJ2-7; clone_size: many; v_call: TRBV28; cdr3_aa: CASTTPGTSPYEQYF; cdr3_nt: TGTGCCAGCACCACCCCCGGGACTAGCCCCTACGAGCAGTACTTC
d_call: .; j_call: TRBJ1-1; clone_size: many; v_call: TRBV4-1; cdr3_aa: CASSQANGRPFF; cdr3_nt: TGCGCCAGCAGCCAAGCTAATGGACGGCCCTTCTTT
d_call: .; j_call: TRBJ1-2; clone_size: .; v_call: TRBV11-2; cdr3_aa: CASSSGGGTYGYTF; cdr3_nt: TGTGCCAGCAGCTCGGGGGGAGGAACCTATGGCTACACCTTC
d_call: .; j_call: TRBJ1-1; clone_size: few; v_call: TRBV4-2; cdr3_aa: CASSQDNRDSNTEAFF; cdr3_nt: TGTGCCAGCAGCCAAGATAACAGGGATTCGAACACTGAAGCTTTCTTT
d_call: .; j_call: TRBJ2-5; clone_size: many; v_call: TRBV6-2/TRBV6-3; cdr3_aa: CASSYSRGEKTQYF; cdr3_nt: TGTGCCAGCAGTTACTCGAGAGGGGAAAAGACCCAGTACTTC
d_call: TRBD2; j_call: TRBJ2-3; clone_size: .; v_call: TRBV6-2/TRBV6-3; cdr3_aa: CASSYSWLAGGTDTQYF; cdr3_nt: TGTGCCAGCAGTTACTCGTGGCTAGCGGGAGGCACAGATACGCAGTATTTT
d_call: .; j_call: TRBJ2-7; clone_size: many; v_call: TRBV20-1; cdr3_aa: CSASGSVYEQYF; cdr3_nt: TGCAGTGCTAGCGGGAGTGTCTACGAGCAGTACTTC
d_call: TRBD2; j_call: TRBJ2-7; clone_size: .; v_call: TRBV28; cdr3_aa: CASSLAQGSGRARTYEQYF; cdr3_nt: TGTGCCAGCAGTTTAGCCCAGGGGAGCGGGAGGGCCAGGACCTACGAGCAGTACTTC
d_call: .; j_call: TRBJ2-2; clone_size: many; v_call: TRBV19; cdr3_aa: CASSILLEIPIGELFF; cdr3_nt: TGTGCCAGTAGTATCCTTTTGGAGATCCCCATCGGGGAGCTGTTTTTT
d_call: .; j_call: TRBJ2-2; clone_size: few; v_call: TRBV30; cdr3_aa: CAWSVLRELFF; cdr3_nt: TGTGCCTGGAGTGTACTGAGGGAGCTGTTTTTT
d_call: .; j_call: TRBJ2-7; clone_size: many; v_call: TRBV28; cdr3_aa: CAARRGSYEQYF; cdr3_nt: TGTGCCGCAAGGCGGGGTTCCTACGAGCAGTACTTC
d_call: .; j_call: TRBJ2-7; clone_size: many; v_call: TRBV6-6; cdr3_aa: CASSYYEQYF; cdr3_nt: TGTGCCAGCAGTTACTACGAGCAGTACTTC
d_call: .; j_call: TRBJ1-3; clone_size: few; v_call: TRBV10-1; cdr3_aa: CASSASKDSGNTIYF; cdr3_nt: TGCGCCAGCAGTGCATCTAAGGACTCTGGAAACACCATATATTTT
d_call: .; j_call: TRBJ1-2; clone_size: many; v_call: TRBV6-1; cdr3_aa: CASSEISSMYGYTF; cdr3_nt: TGTGCCAGCAGTGAAATATCCTCGATGTATGGCTACACCTTC
d_call: TRBD1; j_call: TRBJ1-5; clone_size: many; v_call: TRBV11-1; cdr3_aa: CASSLWTGTGDQPQHF; cdr3_nt: TGTGCCAGCAGCTTATGGACAGGGACGGGTGATCAGCCCCAGCATTTT
d_call: .; j_call: TRBJ1-2; clone_size: many; v_call: TRBV6-1; cdr3_aa: CASSEQGLRYGYTF; cdr3_nt: TGTGCCAGCAGTGAACAGGGTCTTCGCTATGGCTACACCTTC
d_call: TRBD1; j_call: TRBJ1-5; clone_size: many; v_call: TRBV7-8; cdr3_aa: CASSSRTGDYQPQHF; cdr3_nt: TGTGCCAGCAGCTCGAGGACAGGGGACTATCAGCCCCAGCATTTT
d_call: .; j_call: TRBJ2-5; clone_size: many; v_call: TRBV6-1; cdr3_aa: CASSESRDGQETQYF; cdr3_nt: TGTGCCAGCAGTGAATCCAGGGATGGACAAGAGACCCAGTACTTC
d_call: .; j_call: TRBJ1-1; clone_size: many; v_call: TRBV6-5; cdr3_aa: CATGREYTEAFF; cdr3_nt: TGTGCCACAGGCAGGGAATACACTGAAGCTTTCTTT
d_call: .; j_call: TRBJ1-1; clone_size: .; v_call: TRBV28; cdr3_aa: CASSPGKGAEAFF; cdr3_nt: TGTGCCAGCAGTCCCGGGAAAGGAGCTGAAGCTTTCTTT
d_call: .; j_call: TRBJ2-7; clone_size: many; v_call: TRBV15; cdr3_aa: CATSSPRSSHEQYF; cdr3_nt: TGTGCCACCAGCAGCCCCAGGTCAAGCCACGAGCAGTACTTC
d_call: .; j_call: TRBJ2-5; clone_size: many; v_call: TRBV28; cdr3_aa: CASSLIEAETQYF; cdr3_nt: TGTGCCAGCAGCCTCATCGAGGCAGAGACCCAGTACTTC
d_call: TRBD2; j_call: TRBJ2-5; clone_size: .; v_call: TRBV29-1; cdr3_aa: CSVGLREGRGETQYF; cdr3_nt: TGCAGCGTCGGGCTGCGGGAGGGCCGAGGGGAGACCCAGTACTTC
d_call: TRBD1; j_call: TRBJ1-2; clone_size: many; v_call: TRBV27; cdr3_aa: CASSLVGTGYGYTF; cdr3_nt: TGTGCCAGCAGTTTAGTGGGGACAGGCTACGGCTACACCTTC
d_call: .; j_call: TRBJ2-7; clone_size: once; v_call: TRBV25-1; cdr3_aa: CASSEPIRGEQYF; cdr3_nt: TGTGCCAGCAGTGAACCTATTCGGGGCGAGCAGTACTTC
d_call: .; j_call: TRBJ1-2; clone_size: .; v_call: TRBV2; cdr3_aa: CASSQLRAWNGYTF; cdr3_nt: TGTGCCAGCAGTCAACTCCGGGCCTGGAATGGCTACACCTTC
d_call: .; j_call: TRBJ1-2; clone_size: many; v_call: TRBV30; cdr3_aa: CASQNGGFRYGYTF; cdr3_nt: TGTGCCAGCCAAAACGGAGGGTTTAGATATGGCTACACCTTC
d_call: .; j_call: TRBJ1-2; clone_size: many; v_call: TRBV28; cdr3_aa: CASSLFVTDIWGLIYGYTF; cdr3_nt: TGTGCCAGCAGTTTATTCGTTACGGATATATGGGGTCTTATATATGGCTACACCTTC
d_call: .; j_call: TRBJ2-7; clone_size: many; v_call: TRBV27; cdr3_aa: CASSLAVADPSSYEQYF; cdr3_nt: TGTGCCAGCAGTTTAGCGGTGGCGGACCCGAGCTCCTACGAGCAGTACTTC
d_call: .; j_call: TRBJ2-7; clone_size: many; v_call: TRBV7-8; cdr3_aa: CASSRVEGAYEQYF; cdr3_nt: TGTGCCAGCAGCCGAGTTGAGGGAGCCTACGAGCAGTACTTC
d_call: TRBD2; j_call: TRBJ2-2; clone_size: many; v_call: TRBV7-3; cdr3_aa: CASSLSSGRAGELFF; cdr3_nt: TGTGCCAGCAGCTTATCCAGCGGGAGGGCCGGGGAGCTGTTTTTT
d_call: .; j_call: TRBJ2-7; clone_size: many; v_call: TRBV2; cdr3_aa: CASSVVGMVEQYF; cdr3_nt: TGTGCCAGCAGTGTGGTAGGGATGGTCGAGCAGTACTTC
d_call: .; j_call: TRBJ2-7; clone_size: many; v_call: TRBV20-1; cdr3_aa: CSARDGRGTYEQYF; cdr3_nt: TGCAGTGCTAGAGATGGTAGGGGCACCTACGAGCAGTACTTC
d_call: .; j_call: TRBJ2-2; clone_size: many; v_call: TRBV12-3/TRBV12-4; cdr3_aa: CASSLRQTNTGELFF; cdr3_nt: TGTGCCAGCAGTCTGAGACAGACGAACACCGGGGAGCTGTTTTTT
d_call: TRBD1; j_call: TRBJ2-7; clone_size: many; v_call: TRBV9; cdr3_aa: CASSPRDSPFYEQYF; cdr3_nt: TGTGCCAGCAGCCCCCGGGACAGCCCTTTTTACGAGCAGTACTTC
d_call: TRBD1; j_call: TRBJ2-7; clone_size: .; v_call: TRBV11-2; cdr3_aa: CASSFVTGGDEQYF; cdr3_nt: TGTGCCAGCAGCTTCGTAACAGGGGGCGACGAGCAGTACTTC
d_call: TRBD1; j_call: TRBJ1-2; clone_size: .; v_call: TRBV28; cdr3_aa: CASSPQGTGGNYGYTF; cdr3_nt: TGTGCCAGCAGTCCCCAGGGGACAGGGGGTAACTATGGCTACACCTTC
d_call: .; j_call: TRBJ2-2; clone_size: many; v_call: TRBV20-1; cdr3_aa: CSAHPRATPNTGELFF; cdr3_nt: TGCAGTGCTCACCCCAGGGCGACTCCGAACACCGGGGAGCTGTTTTTT
d_call: .; j_call: TRBJ2-7; clone_size: many; v_call: TRBV10-3; cdr3_aa: CAISRRGGPNSNEQYF; cdr3_nt: TGTGCCATCAGTAGGCGGGGTGGACCGAACTCTAACGAGCAGTACTTC
d_call: .; j_call: TRBJ2-2; clone_size: few; v_call: TRBV7-2; cdr3_aa: CASSSREGQRGELFF; cdr3_nt: TGTGCCAGCAGCTCCCGAGAGGGGCAGCGGGGGGAGCTGTTTTTT
d_call: .; j_call: TRBJ1-5; clone_size: many; v_call: TRBV6-1; cdr3_aa: CASSVQEANQPQHF; cdr3_nt: TGTGCCAGCAGTGTCCAGGAGGCCAATCAGCCCCAGCATTTT
d_call: .; j_call: TRBJ2-2; clone_size: many; v_call: TRBV28; cdr3_aa: CASRGFGELFF; cdr3_nt: TGTGCCAGCAGAGGGTTCGGGGAGCTGTTTTTT
d_call: TRBD2; j_call: TRBJ2-2; clone_size: .; v_call: TRBV20-1; cdr3_aa: CSAPTGTSDSGELFF; cdr3_nt: TGCAGTGCCCCTACCGGGACTAGCGATTCCGGGGAGCTGTTTTTT
d_call: .; j_call: TRBJ2-2; clone_size: many; v_call: TRBV27; cdr3_aa: CAAAFSNTGELFF; cdr3_nt: TGTGCCGCAGCCTTTTCTAACACCGGGGAGCTGTTTTTT
d_call: .; j_call: TRBJ1-2; clone_size: many; v_call: TRBV28; cdr3_aa: CASSQDILNYGYTF; cdr3_nt: TGTGCCAGCAGTCAGGACATACTTAACTATGGCTACACCTTC